A selection of T cell receptor beta chains follows, all from one sample in a study of cytomegalovirus exposure and HLA in healthy donors. Method: immunoSEQ multiplex PCR; TCRdb's copy keeps in-frame clones and lacks some. The table records about 60,000 clones, about 82% of them present only once. Material for sequencing was PBMCs. The origin of the receptors is a woman aged 25 to 39 in good health and CMV-seronegative. Both conserved end residues are part of each CDR3. A D gene is named only where the DNA matches it firmly. Some rows mark clone size as missing; the rest say once, few, many or name a class of expanded clone.

V	length	D	size	J	DNA	CDR3
TRBV5-4	17	TRBD2	.	TRBJ2-1	TGTGCCAGCAGCTTGGACCCGACTAGCGGGACCTACAATGAGCAGTTCTTC	CASSLDPTSGTYNEQFF
TRBV14	18	TRBD1	.	TRBJ1-6	TGTGCCAGCAGCCAACTGAGCGGGACAGGGGCCTATAATTCACCCCTCCACTTT	CASSQLSGTGAYNSPLHF
TRBV7-2	16	.	.	TRBJ1-1	TGTGCCAGCAGCCCCCCGCTCAGGGCAATGAACACTGAAGCTTTCTTT	CASSPPLRAMNTEAFF
TRBV6-4	15	TRBD2	.	TRBJ2-2	TGTGCCAGCAGTCCGCGCGGGGGGGCGGACGGGGAGCTGTTTTTT	CASSPRGGADGELFF
TRBV1	18	.	.	TRBJ2-5	TGCACCAGCAGCTCGCCGGGACTAGCGGAGTATCGGGGGGAGACCCAGTACTTC	CTSSSPGLAEYRGETQYF
TRBV30	13	.	.	TRBJ2-7	TGTGCCTGGAGCCCACAGGTTCCTAGCGAGCAGTACTTC	CAWSPQVPSEQYF
TRBV30	13	.	.	TRBJ1-1	TGTGCCTGGAGTCTACAGGTGAACACTGAAGCTTTCTTT	CAWSLQVNTEAFF
TRBV4-1	17	.	.	TRBJ2-1	TGCGCCAGCAGCCAAGATCGTACTACGTTAACCGCTGATGAGCAGTTCTTC	CASSQDRTTLTADEQFF
TRBV5-4	12	TRBD1	once	TRBJ2-7	TGTGCCAGCAGCTTGGCAGGGGGCCAGGGGTACTTC	CASSLAGGQGYF
TRBV15	16	.	.	TRBJ2-7	TGTGCCACCAGCAGAGAAAGAGTAGCGGCCACCTACGAGCAGTACTTC	CATSRERVAATYEQYF
TRBV6-5	15	.	.	TRBJ2-7	TGTGCCAGCAGTTACTCAAGGACAGGGAGGGCCGAGCAGTACTTC	CASSYSRTGRAEQYF
TRBV18	13	.	.	TRBJ1-3	TGTGCCAGCTCACCTGGGACAGGAAACACCATATATTTT	CASSPGTGNTIYF
TRBV7-2	16	TRBD2	once	TRBJ2-7	TGTGCCAGCAGCTTCGCAGCGGGGGGGCTTCCCTACGAGCAGTACTTC	CASSFAAGGLPYEQYF
TRBV30	15	TRBD2	few	TRBJ2-7	TGTGCCTGGAGTGCGGGACTAGCGGAGGTCTACGAGCAGTACTTC	CAWSAGLAEVYEQYF
TRBV18	14	.	few	TRBJ2-6	TGTGCCAGCTCACCAATAGGGGAGGCCAACGTCCTGACTTTC	CASSPIGEANVLTF
TRBV29-1	13	TRBD1	.	TRBJ1-4	TGCAGCGTCAATGACAGGGTTGGTGAAAAACTGTTTTTT	CSVNDRVGEKLFF
TRBV30	11	.	few	TRBJ2-3	TGTGCCTGGAGTGTTAAAAATACGCAGTATTTT	CAWSVKNTQYF
TRBV7-9	14	.	.	TRBJ1-4	TGTGCCAGCACCCTTGGGACAACGAATGAAAAACTGTTTTTT	CASTLGTTNEKLFF
TRBV7-9	13	.	once	TRBJ2-5	TGTGCCAGCAGCTTATATAGCCAAGAGACCCAGTACTTC	CASSLYSQETQYF
TRBV7-2	11	.	.	TRBJ1-1	TGTGCCAGCAGCTTCGACATTCATGCTTTCTTT	CASSFDIHAFF
TRBV6-5	13	TRBD1	.	TRBJ2-7	TGTGCCAGCAGTTACCCCGGGACAGGGGAGCAGTACTTC	CASSYPGTGEQYF
TRBV28	12	.	.	TRBJ1-2	TGTGCCAGCAGGACCACAGGGTATGGCTACACCTTC	CASRTTGYGYTF
TRBV5-1	14	.	once	TRBJ2-3	TGCGCCAGCAGCTTGGCGCTAGCCGCTGGCCCGCAGTATTTT	CASSLALAAGPQYF
TRBV4-1	16	.	once	TRBJ2-7	TGCGCCAGCAGCCAAGAAGTGGCCTTAACCCCCTACGAGCAGTACTTC	CASSQEVALTPYEQYF
TRBV9	14	.	.	TRBJ1-1	TGTGCCAGCAGCGTAGTATCCTCGACAGGTGAAGCTTTCTTT	CASSVVSSTGEAFF
TRBV25-1	14	.	.	TRBJ2-7	TGTGCCAGCAGTGAAAGGGGGAATAACTACGAGCAGTACTTC	CASSERGNNYEQYF
TRBV7-9	11	TRBD1	few	TRBJ2-1	TGTGCCAGCAGCTTTACAGGGGAGAAGTTCTTC	CASSFTGEKFF
TRBV5-1	14	.	.	TRBJ1-5	TGCGCCAGCAGCTCTTGGGGCGGCAATCAGCCCCAGCATTTT	CASSSWGGNQPQHF
TRBV2	15	TRBD1	few	TRBJ1-5	TGTGCCAGCTTAGGACAGGGGTTGGGCAATCAGCCCCAGCATTTT	CASLGQGLGNQPQHF
TRBV7-2	13	.	few	TRBJ2-2	TGTGCCAGCAGCTTAGTCCGGACCGGGGAGCTGTTTTTT	CASSLVRTGELFF
TRBV29-1	13	TRBD1	.	TRBJ1-2	TGCAGCGCGGGGACAGGGGCCCTCTATGGCTACACCTTC	CSAGTGALYGYTF
TRBV30	15	.	.	TRBJ1-5	TGTGCCTGGAGTGGGCCCCTACAGGCTAATCAGCCCCAGCATTTT	CAWSGPLQANQPQHF
TRBV10-3	14	.	.	TRBJ1-1	TGTGCCATCAAATCGGTGGTCCTCAACACTGAAGCTTTCTTT	CAIKSVVLNTEAFF
TRBV15	15	.	few	TRBJ1-2	TGTGCCACCAGCAGAGCCGGGGAAGGCACCCATGGCTACACCTTC	CATSRAGEGTHGYTF
TRBV29-1	16	.	.	TRBJ1-2	TGCAGCGTAGGGGAAACAGCTAGCGCTTTCAGATATGGCTACACCTTC	CSVGETASAFRYGYTF
TRBV2	13	.	.	TRBJ1-6	TGTGCCAGCAGCCGGGGCGCGGGGTCACCCCTCCACTTT	CASSRGAGSPLHF
TRBV6-5	12	TRBD1	.	TRBJ1-1	TGTGCCAGCAGCCTCACAGGGGAAGAAGCTTTCTTT	CASSLTGEEAFF
TRBV7-9	13	.	.	TRBJ2-7	TGTGCCAGCAGAAGTGGACAGAACTACGAGCAGTACTTC	CASRSGQNYEQYF
TRBV18	15	.	.	TRBJ2-7	TGTGCCAGCTCACCTTCAGGGGCGGGTTGGGAAGAGCAGTACTTC	CASSPSGAGWEEQYF
TRBV6-5	15	TRBD2	.	TRBJ2-3	TGTGCCATTACATCCGTAGCGGGATTTACAGATACGCAGTATTTT	CAITSVAGFTDTQYF
TRBV28	15	TRBD1	.	TRBJ1-2	TGTGCCAGCAGTTTACGACAGGGCCAGACGGGGGGCTACACCTTC	CASSLRQGQTGGYTF
TRBV2	16	.	.	TRBJ1-1	TGTGCCAGCAGGTCCGGCGACTTGTTGTTGAACACTGAAGCTTTCTTT	CASRSGDLLLNTEAFF